This T cell receptor beta chain appears in the sequencing data of a study of early T cells in non-severe SARS-CoV-2 infection listed by TCRdb under 2021. About the study as a whole: Bulk RNA from unsorted whole blood was used for TCR sequencing, so alpha and beta chains could not be paired. What the work shows at the level of the full study, not this receptor alone: VDJdb matching was skewed toward anti-spike CD8 responses and likely underestimated virus-specific expansions by missing private and CD4 specificities.

Set within a cohort of healthcare workers in London, UK, this nested case-control study involved weekly PCR testing of nasopharyngeal swabs along with blood sampling. Healthcare workers were enrolled in the week of the UK lockdown, from 23 to 31 March 2020, and were followed every week for up to about 16 weeks. This clonotype was detected many times. What antigen it recognizes has not been identified. The input lacks base qualities; no much larger clone sits a single base away. The library was produced with 5' RACE. These reads were obtained on a NextSeq 500. In the TCR library protocol, unique molecular identifiers were attached to individual cDNA molecules to correct for PCR bias and sequencing error. Both TCR alpha and beta chains were sequenced, and tight co-correlation was observed between alpha and beta sequence abundances in each sample. Processing in the source paper ran as follows. Decombinator V4 was used to annotate the V gene, J gene and CDR3 of the TCR sequences. TCRs were defined as expanded if a significant change between any two time points was detected under a Poisson model with p below 0.0001. TCR abundances were normalised to the total number of TCRs sequenced in each sample and reported as counts per million. TRAV1-2 paired with TRAJ12, TRAJ20 or TRAJ33 defined MAIT TCRs, while TRAV10 paired with TRAJ18 defined iNKT TCRs. A search of VDJdb, accessed on 1 November 2021, was run for TCRs annotated to CMV, EBV and SARS-CoV-2, with TCRs annotated for multiple antigens excluded. The public reads were reanalyzed by TCRdb: fastp trimming at Q25, MiXCR alignment, in-frame beta chains only. Every CDR3 protein is listed once, alongside the most common genes and DNA of its rows. The authors' filters were not applied to this entry. The sample has some 70,000 distinct CDR3 sequences on record, more than 10% of them singletons. Roughly 3.9% of the sample is taken by the ten largest.

Sequences LNHNV (CDR1) and YYDKDF (CDR2) are obtained from the germline V gene (reference sequence). The CDR3 runs 15 residues from the cysteine to the phenylalanine. The read is trimmed to its CDR3 DNA, 45 bases read in frame from base 1. Trimming takes 0 bases from V and 6 bases from J, and the germline ends sit 15 bases apart. This clonotype was obtained from an adult who was a healthcare worker with PCR-confirmed SARS-CoV-2 infection or an uninfected control (not recorded which). The sequenced sample consisted of whole blood. The chain employs TRBV15 and TRBJ2-7; a tentative D match to TRBD1 spans 5 bases. In nucleotides, the sequence is TGTGCCACCAGCAGAGATCAGGGTTCGGTTCGCGAGCAGTACTTC. The translation is CATSRDQGSVREQYF.